The 24 T cell receptor beta chains below were found in one sample sequenced in a study of blood T cell repertoires in COVID-19. TCRdb's copy holds only in-frame clones and misses some; the assay was immunoSEQ multiplex PCR. This sample has 310,000 or so clones, with around 86% found just once. Sequencing was performed on peripheral blood. The source of these receptors is a woman aged 25-40 years who had recovered from COVID-19.

CDR3 protein: CASSFQGNTEAFF. The CDR3 DNA reads TGTGCCAGCAGCTTCCAGGGGAACACTGAAGCTTTCTTT. This chain uses TRBV11-1 with TRBJ1-1, with D tentatively TRBD1 (5 bases). Trimming stripped 3 bases from V and 1 base from J, with 6 bases between. CDR1 SGHAT and CDR2 FQDESV come from the germline V gene (reference sequence). The CDR3 is 13 residues long.

V and J are TRBV11-3 and TRBJ2-7, with D unresolved. The CDR3 runs 13 residues. Per germline, CDR1 SGHNT and CDR2 YENEEA. Trimming removed 3 bases at V and 3 bases at J, with 9 bases between. CDR3 loop: CASSLGADYEQYF. The CDR3 nucleotides read TGTGCCAGCAGCTTGGGCGCTGACTACGAGCAGTACTTC. Based on the CDR3 plus reference TRBV11-3 and TRBJ2-7, the full variable domain is EAGVVQSPRYKIIEKKQPVAFWCNPISGHNTLYWYLQNLGQGPELLIRYENEEAVDDSQLPKDRFSAERLKGVDSTLKIQPAELGDSAVYLCASSLGADYEQYFGPGTRLTVT.

The chain combines TRBV7-3 with TRBJ2-1, with TRBD2 identical over 8 bases. CDR1 is SGHTA, CDR2 FQGTGA, per germline. V lost 0 bases and J lost 6; bases outside the gene matches: 4. The CDR3 runs to 15 residues. As DNA, the CDR3 is TGTGCCAGCAGCTTAACCAGCGGGAGAATCAATGAGCAGTTCTTC. Amino acid sequence: CASSLTSGRINEQFF.

In this sample, this clone turned up a few times. This chain uses TRBV27 with TRBJ1-2; weak D call: TRBD1 (6 bases). Germline V gene data show CDR1 as MNHEY and CDR2 as SMNVEV (reference sequence). V lost 5 bases, J lost 4 bases, and 17 bases lay in between. CDR3 length equals 15 residues. The CDR3 reads CASSPQDSHPYGYTF. CDR3 nucleotides: TGTGCCAGCAGTCCCCAGGACAGCCATCCCTATGGCTACACCTTC.

This chain uses TRBV5-6 with TRBJ2-5, with 8 bases identical to TRBD2. The germline gives CDR1 SGHDT, CDR2 YYEEEE. V trimming: 1 base; J trimming: 1 base; junction bases outside the gene matches: 6. The CDR3 is 16 amino acids. The CDR3, as DNA: TGTGCCAGCAGCTTGTCCAGCGGGAGATCCCAAGAGACCCAGTACTTC. It codes for CASSLSSGRSQETQYF.

The chain joins TRBV5-1 to TRBJ1-1, with 7 bases that match TRBD1. The germline V gene encodes CDR1 SGHRS and CDR2 YFSETQ. This CDR3 comprises 15 residues. Germline trimming cut 2 bases from V and 3 bases from J; bases unmatched to any gene: 7. Here the CDR3 reads CASSFGGGAYTEAFF. CDR3 bases: TGCGCCAGCAGCTTCGGAGGGGGCGCTTACACTGAAGCTTTCTTT.

The chain joins TRBV29-1 to TRBJ2-5, with 7 bases fitting TRBD1. Per germline, CDR1 SQVTM and CDR2 ANQGSEA. Losses at the gene ends were 0 bases for V and 5 bases for J; bases not matched to a gene: 9. This CDR3 is 15 amino acids long. The CDR3 reads CSVEDRGRGWETQYF. CDR3 bases: TGCAGCGTTGAAGATCGTGGCAGGGGGTGGGAGACCCAGTACTTC.

This chain links TRBV1 with TRBJ2-7; the table's D gene call, TRBD1, was not cross checked with the DNA. TRBV1 is a documented pseudogene. The CDR3 loop spans 12 amino acids. CDR3 nucleotides: TGCACCAGCAGCCCAGGGGATTACGAGCAGTACTTC. Residues: CTSSPGDYEQYF.

In its sample, this clone was seen a few times. The rearrangement joins TRBV24-1 to TRBJ2-2; 7 bases are shared with TRBD1. The germline V gene has CDR1 KGHDR and CDR2 SFDVKD. The V segment lost 2 bases and the J segment 6 bases; nucleotides outside the gene matches: 8. This CDR3 spans 16 amino acids. CDR3 sequence: CATSDYEGGFPGELFF. The CDR3 region has the DNA TGTGCCACCAGTGATTACGAAGGGGGCTTTCCCGGGGAGCTGTTTTTT.

Only one count was recorded for this clone. This chain joins TRBV3-1 (or the pseudogene TRBV3-2) and TRBJ2-7; 8 nucleotides line up with TRBD2. J lost 3 bases, V lost 4 bases, and 8 bases had no gene match. Germline values: CDR1 LGHDT, CDR2 YNNKEL (reference sequence). The CDR3 length is 15 residues. The CDR3 DNA reads TGTGCCAGCAGCCTAGCGGGAAACCGCCACTACGAGCAGTACTTC. It encodes CASSLAGNRHYEQYF.

This chain connects TRBV5-1 to TRBJ1-1; 9 bases map to TRBD1. CDR1 and CDR2 from the germline V gene are SGHRS and YFSETQ. With V trimmed by 2 bases and J by 5 bases, 7 bases remained unmatched. CDR3 length: 15 amino acids. CDR3 nucleotide sequence: TGCGCCAGCAGCTTAGCGACAGGGGGAATTACTGAAGCTTTCTTT. The encoded protein is CASSLATGGITEAFF. The variable domain in full, with the rest retrieved from reference TRBV5-1 and TRBJ1-1, is KAGVTQTPRYLIKTRGQQVTLSCSPISGHRSVSWYQQTPGQGLQFLFEYFSETQRNKGNFPGRFSGRQFSNSRSEMNVSTLELGDSALYLCASSLATGGITEAFFGQGTRLTVV.

The chain joins TRBV7-2 to TRBJ1-1; TRBD1 is a possible D gene (5 bases). The CDR3 totals 13 residues. V lost 7 bases and J lost 4, with 13 bases in between. The germline V gene has CDR1 SGHTA and CDR2 FQGNSA. The CDR3 DNA follows: TGTGCCAGCAAGGGGCTAGGAGTCACTGAAGCTTTCTTT. It specifies CASKGLGVTEAFF.

The rearrangement joins TRBV19 to TRBJ1-2; 9 bases align to TRBD1. There are 15 residues in the CDR3. Germline V gives CDR1 LNHDA, CDR2 SQIVND (reference sequence). J lost 7 bases, V lost 0 bases, and 6 bases had no gene match. CDR3 bases: TGTGCCAGTAGTATAGAGGCCGGGACAGGGTTTGGCTACACCTTC. Translating gives CASSIEAGTGFGYTF.

J is TRBJ2-7 and V is TRBV12-5, with 8 nucleotides matching TRBD1. This CDR3 has 15 residues. The germline gives CDR1 LGHNT, CDR2 FRNRAP. Trimming removed 6 bases from V and 2 bases from J; junction bases left unmatched: 9. For the CDR3, the DNA is TGTGCTAGTGGCAATGACAGGGGCGGGCCCTACGAGCAGTACTTC. The encoded protein is CASGNDRGGPYEQYF.

This chain links TRBV5-6 with TRBJ2-7; no clear D. Deletions cut 0 bases from V and 2 bases from J, with 12 bases between. The CDR3 extends over 15 amino acids. Germline V CDR1 and CDR2: SGHDT, YYEEEE. The CDR3 reads CASSLDRRVAYEQYF. CDR3 in DNA: TGTGCCAGCAGCTTGGATCGACGGGTAGCCTACGAGCAGTACTTC.

The rearrangement joins TRBV2 to TRBJ2-1; 9 bases are shared with TRBD2. CDR1 is SNHLY, CDR2 FYNNEI, per germline. The CDR3 is made up of 16 amino acids. Trimming took 2 bases from V and 6 from J; bases not matched to a gene: 8. DNA of the CDR3: TGTGCCAGCAGTGAAAGCTTGGCGGGAGGGTTCAATGAGCAGTTCTTC. Protein sequence: CASSESLAGGFNEQFF.

This chain connects TRBV4-3 to TRBJ2-1, with 9 positions matching TRBD2. With 0 bases clipped from V and 2 bases from J, the junction kept 8 bases outside the gene matches. Germline CDR1 is LGHNA and CDR2 is YSLEER. This CDR3 has 18 amino acids. The CDR3 region is CASSQDGVAGVPYNEQFF. In nucleotides, the CDR3 is TGCGCCAGCAGCCAAGATGGAGTAGCGGGAGTCCCCTACAATGAGCAGTTCTTC.

The V and J genes are TRBV7-3 and TRBJ2-5, with 7 bases identical to TRBD1. V was pared by 4 bases and J by 3 bases, with 8 bases of the junction left unmatched. CDR1 SGHTA and CDR2 FQGTGA come from the germline V gene. The CDR3 consists of 15 residues. This CDR3 is CASSWTGTAKETQYF. DNA for the CDR3: TGTGCCAGCAGCTGGACCGGGACAGCTAAAGAGACCCAGTACTTC.

This chain connects TRBV29-1 to TRBJ1-1; D call uncertain. The germline gives CDR1 SQVTM, CDR2 ANQGSEA. There are 14 residues in the CDR3. Trimming removed 6 bases from V and 1 base from J, with 15 bases in between. CDR3: CSVHKSTGNTEAFF. The CDR3 DNA sequence: TGCAGCGTCCACAAATCGACGGGGAACACTGAAGCTTTCTTT.

Remarks on this clone: Distinct nucleotide sequences in the sample also encode this CDR3. The CDR3 loop is CSVDGTSGSYEQYF. The CDR3 DNA sequence: TGCAGCGTTGATGGGACTAGCGGCTCCTACGAGCAGTACTTC. The chain joins TRBV29-1 to TRBJ2-7; 11 bases are a match to TRBD2. CDR1 SQVTM and CDR2 ANQGSEA come from the germline V gene. V lost 3 bases, J lost 0 bases, and 1 base stayed unmatched. The CDR3 totals 14 residues.

The chain uses TRBV5-5 and TRBJ1-1; D unclear. Trimming left V 3 bases short and J 13 bases short, with 16 bases between. Germline-derived CDR1 and CDR2 are SGHKS and YYEKEE (reference sequence). The length of the CDR3 is 12 residues. The CDR3 spells CASSSRGLKDFF. The CDR3 DNA follows: TGTGCCAGCAGCTCCCGCGGGCTGAAGGATTTCTTT.

CDR3 in DNA: TGTGCCAGCTCATCTAACACTGAAGCTTTCTTT. This gives the protein CASSSNTEAFF. The chain links TRBV18 to TRBJ1-1; D is unclear. The V end was cut by 5 bases, the J end by 2 bases, with 3 bases between. This CDR3 region has 11 residues. Germline V gene sequence: CDR1 KGHSH, CDR2 LQKENI.

In its sample, this clone was seen a few times. The chain combines TRBV13 with TRBJ2-3, with 8 nucleotides matching TRBD1. V lost 4 bases, J lost 8 bases, and 5 bases stayed unmatched. The CDR3 contains 13 residues. CDR1 and CDR2 (germline): PRHDT, FYEKMQ (reference sequence). The CDR3 is CASSSDRAGTQYF. The CDR3 bases are TGTGCCAGCAGCTCGGACAGGGCGGGTACGCAGTATTTT.

The V call is TRBV18, the J call TRBJ2-5; D gene uncertain. This CDR3 is built from 14 residues. Germline values: CDR1 KGHSH, CDR2 LQKENI. The ends were cut back, 0 bases at V and 2 bases at J, with 7 bases in the middle. The CDR3 sequence is CASSPPNRQETQYF. CDR3 in DNA: TGTGCCAGCTCACCACCGAACAGACAAGAGACCCAGTACTTC.